The source of this T cell receptor beta chain is a study of response to subunit inactivated influenza vaccine. After removal of 7 bases from V and 0 bases from J, the junction contained 7 bases not matched to a gene. The CDR3 runs 15 residues. Germline V gene sequence: CDR1 SGHTA, CDR2 FQGNSA. Whole-study results and caveats: It was the authors' suggestion that each seasonal influenza vaccination recruits few new T cells.

TCRdb used MiXCR to reprocess the RT-PCR reads, holding one entry per CDR3 protein. The profile shows about 700,000 distinct CDR3 sequences, about 15% of them singletons. This clonotype appeared many times. What it recognizes is unknown. V usage is TRBV7-2 and J usage is TRBJ2-3; TRBD1 aligns across 7 bases. This specimen consisted of PBMCs from blood, obtained around 15 days before vaccination. The clonotype originates from a man aged 50 or older who received an inactivated influenza vaccine. The DNA for the CDR3 is TGTGCCAGCACCCTGACAGGGAGCAGCACAGATACGCAGTATTTT. Its protein is CASTLTGSSTDTQYF.